Described below is a single T cell receptor (beta chain) sequence and its context. The protocol was immunoSEQ multiplex PCR, while the TCRdb copy is restricted to in-frame clones and leaves out a portion. The sample lists about 130,000 clones; approximately 94% were seen once. The data are from a study of T cell responses to AZD1222 COVID-19 vaccine. Germline V gene lookup returns CDR1 SEHNR and CDR2 FQNEAQ (reference sequence). The CDR3 has 10 amino acids. V was trimmed by 7 bases and J by 6 bases, leaving 6 bases between them. The specimen comprised peripheral blood, sampled on day 0 of AZD1222 vaccination. J is TRBJ1-2 and V is TRBV7-9, with D possibly matching TRBD1 (5 bases). The origin of this receptor is an adult in good health. The CDR3 DNA reads TGTGCCAGCATCAGGGATGGCTACACCTTC. Its translation: CASIRDGYTF.